This T cell receptor (beta chain) was recorded in a study of molecular identifiers for immune sequencing clone quantification. General study results and limits: One cell's worth of spiked Jurkat TCR RNA was reportedly detectable among some 1 million naive cells. Barcode-sharing identical TCR molecules could underestimate highly expanded clone sizes.

TCRdb analysed the PCR reads with MiXCR anew, one entry per CDR3 protein. The repertoire consists of around 320,000 distinct CDR3 sequences, with roughly a quarter occurring once and the leading ten covering about 0.74%. Input for naive CD8 libraries was about 18,000 to 1,000,000 sorted cells; the RNA fraction used was 10%, 30% or 50%. V was trimmed by 0 bases and J by 2 bases, leaving 11 bases between them. The CDR3 sequence is 15 residues long. In germline, CDR1 is LGHNA, CDR2 YSLEER. To note about this clonotype: What it binds is not known.

The gene calls are TRBV4-3 and TRBJ2-7; D unresolved. This clonotype was sampled from a human donor in good health. Some libraries in this study had Jurkat cell RNA spiked in. Material for sequencing was naive CD8+ T cells from blood, with Jurkat cell RNA spiked in. Subset meaning: FACS-sorted CD8+CD4-CCR7+CD45RA+ naive T cells. The chain's CDR3 is CASSQDKGKAYEQYF. CDR3 DNA: TGCGCCAGCAGCCAAGATAAGGGTAAGGCCTACGAGCAGTACTTC.